The present T cell receptor beta chain was sequenced within a study of blood T cell repertoires in COVID-19. Germline CDR1 and CDR2: MDHEN and SYDVKM. Trimming shortened V by 7 bases and J by 0 bases, and 25 bases separated the two germline ends. This CDR3 is 19 amino acids long. Clones were read by immunoSEQ multiplex PCR, and TCRdb kept only the in-frame ones, dropping some. Among 250,000 to 300,000 clones listed, around four fifths were seen once. The material sequenced was peripheral blood. The sequence was obtained from a man in his 60s with acute or convalescent COVID-19. The chain uses TRBV28 and TRBJ2-1, with D possibly TRBD1 on 5 matching bases. CDR3 sequence reads: CASNLPSTGRVSSYNEQFF. The DNA for the CDR3 is TGTGCCAGCAACCTACCTTCCACAGGCAGGGTCAGCTCCTACAATGAGCAGTTCTTC.